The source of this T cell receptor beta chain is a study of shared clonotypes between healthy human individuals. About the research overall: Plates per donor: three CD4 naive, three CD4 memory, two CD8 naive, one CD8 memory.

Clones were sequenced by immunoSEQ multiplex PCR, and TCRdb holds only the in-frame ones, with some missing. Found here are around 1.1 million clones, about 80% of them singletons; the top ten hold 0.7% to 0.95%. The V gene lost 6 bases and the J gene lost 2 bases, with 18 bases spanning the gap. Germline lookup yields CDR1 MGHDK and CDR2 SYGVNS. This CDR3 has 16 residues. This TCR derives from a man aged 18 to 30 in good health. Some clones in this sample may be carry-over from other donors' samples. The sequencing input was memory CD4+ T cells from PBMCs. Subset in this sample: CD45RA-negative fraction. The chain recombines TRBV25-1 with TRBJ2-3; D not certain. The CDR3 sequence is CASSGTRRQTTDTQYF. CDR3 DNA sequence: TGTGCCAGCAGCGGCACCCGAAGGCAGACCACAGATACGCAGTATTTT. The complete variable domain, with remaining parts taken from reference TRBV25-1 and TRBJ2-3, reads EADIYQTPRYLVIGTGKKITLECSQTMGHDKMYWYQQDPGMELHLIHYSYGVNSTEKGDLSSESTVSRIRTEHFPLTLESARPSHTSQYLCASSGTRRQTTDTQYFGPGTRLTVL.